This paragraph covers one T cell receptor beta chain sequence. Its antigen is undetermined. The sample comes from a study of CD8+CD57+ T cells in acquired aplastic anemia. V gave up 4 bases and J gave up 13 bases, with 13 bases separating them. This CDR3 has 12 amino acids. The germline V gene has CDR1 SNHLY and CDR2 FYNNEI. Sequencing involved patients with CD8+CD57+ cell expansion previously shown by flow cytometry. Genomic DNA, serving as template, underwent TCR beta VDJ and CDR3 profiling. Via MiXCR, TCRdb re-called the reads, giving one row per CDR3 protein. The table records over 150,000 distinct CDR3 sequences, less than 60% of them present only once. Findings and limits, study-wide: Patients and controls shared approximately 30 CD8+ CDR3 sequences.

V and J are TRBV2 and TRBJ2-2; TRBD1 is a possible D gene (5 bases). Sequencing was performed on sorted CD4+, CD8+, or CD8+CD57+ T cells (not recorded which) from PBMCs. The TCR sequence derives from a human donor with aplastic anemia. The CDR3 here is CASSVKGLGLFF. CDR3 DNA sequence: TGTGCCAGCAGTGTCAAGGGGTTAGGGCTGTTTTTT.